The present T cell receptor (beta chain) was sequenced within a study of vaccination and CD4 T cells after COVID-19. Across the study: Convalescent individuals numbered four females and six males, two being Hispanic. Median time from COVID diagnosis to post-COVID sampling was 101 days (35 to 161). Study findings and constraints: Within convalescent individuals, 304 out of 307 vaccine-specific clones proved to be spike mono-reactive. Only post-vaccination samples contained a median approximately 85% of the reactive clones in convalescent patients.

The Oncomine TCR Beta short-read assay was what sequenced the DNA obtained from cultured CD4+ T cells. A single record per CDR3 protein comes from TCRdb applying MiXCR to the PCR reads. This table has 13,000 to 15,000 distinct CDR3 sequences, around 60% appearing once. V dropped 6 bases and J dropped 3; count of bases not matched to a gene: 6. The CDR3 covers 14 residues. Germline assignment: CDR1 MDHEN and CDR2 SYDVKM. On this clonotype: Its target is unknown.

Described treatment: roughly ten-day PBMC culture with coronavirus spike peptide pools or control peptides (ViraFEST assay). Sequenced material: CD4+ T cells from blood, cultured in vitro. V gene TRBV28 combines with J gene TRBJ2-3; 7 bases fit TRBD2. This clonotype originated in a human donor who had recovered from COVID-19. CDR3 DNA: TGTGCCAGCAGGCCTAGCGGAGGAACAGATACGCAGTATTTT. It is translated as CASRPSGGTDTQYF.